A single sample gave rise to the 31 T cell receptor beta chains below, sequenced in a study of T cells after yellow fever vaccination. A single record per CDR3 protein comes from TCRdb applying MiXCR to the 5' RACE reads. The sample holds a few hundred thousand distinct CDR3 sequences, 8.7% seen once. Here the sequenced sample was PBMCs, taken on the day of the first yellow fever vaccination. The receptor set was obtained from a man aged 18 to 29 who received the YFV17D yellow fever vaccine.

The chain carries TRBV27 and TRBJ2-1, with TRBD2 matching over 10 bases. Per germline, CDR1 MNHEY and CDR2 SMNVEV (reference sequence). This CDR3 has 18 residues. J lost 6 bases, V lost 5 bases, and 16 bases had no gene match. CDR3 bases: TGTGCCAGCAGTGAGTTGGTCGGGCCTAGCGGGGGTATCAATGAGCAGTTCTTC. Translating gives CASSELVGPSGGINEQFF.

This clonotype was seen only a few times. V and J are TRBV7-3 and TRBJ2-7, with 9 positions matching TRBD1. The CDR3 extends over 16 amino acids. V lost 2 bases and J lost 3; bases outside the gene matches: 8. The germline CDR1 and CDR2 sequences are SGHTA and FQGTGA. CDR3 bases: TGTGCCAGCAGCTTACTCCTAGGACAGGGGAGCTACGAGCAGTACTTC. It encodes CASSLLLGQGSYEQYF.

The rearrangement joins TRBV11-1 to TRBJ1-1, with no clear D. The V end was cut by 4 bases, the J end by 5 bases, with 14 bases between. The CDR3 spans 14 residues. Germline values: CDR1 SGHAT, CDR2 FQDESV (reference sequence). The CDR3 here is CASSSQTGETEAFF. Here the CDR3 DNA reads TGTGCCAGCAGCTCCCAGACGGGCGAGACTGAAGCTTTCTTT.

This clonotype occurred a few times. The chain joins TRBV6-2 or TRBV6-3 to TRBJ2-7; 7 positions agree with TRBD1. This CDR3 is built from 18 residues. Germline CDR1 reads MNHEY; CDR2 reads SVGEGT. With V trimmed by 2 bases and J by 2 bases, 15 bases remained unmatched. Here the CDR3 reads CASSYPTNARGLAYEQYF. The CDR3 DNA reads TGTGCCAGCAGTTACCCTACCAACGCCAGGGGGTTGGCCTACGAGCAGTACTTC.

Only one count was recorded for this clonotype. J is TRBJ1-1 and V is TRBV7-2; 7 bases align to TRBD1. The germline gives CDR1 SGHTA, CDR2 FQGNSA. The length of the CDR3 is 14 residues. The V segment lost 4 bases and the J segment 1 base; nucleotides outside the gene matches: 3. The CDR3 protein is CASSSQGQNTEAFF. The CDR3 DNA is TGTGCCAGCAGCTCACAGGGGCAGAACACTGAAGCTTTCTTT.

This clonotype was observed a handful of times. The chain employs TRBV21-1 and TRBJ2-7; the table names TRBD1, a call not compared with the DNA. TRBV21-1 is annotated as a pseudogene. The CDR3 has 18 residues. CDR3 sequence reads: CASSRGPSGQGAPYEQYV. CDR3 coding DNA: TGTGCCAGCAGCAGGGGCCCCAGTGGGCAGGGGGCCCCCTACGAGCAGTACGTC.

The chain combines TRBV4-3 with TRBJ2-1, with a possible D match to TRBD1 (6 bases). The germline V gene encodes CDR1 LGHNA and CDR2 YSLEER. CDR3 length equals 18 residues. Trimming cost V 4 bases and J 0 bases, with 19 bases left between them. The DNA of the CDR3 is TGCGCCAGCAGCCGGGACACTAGGGTCGGCCGCTCCTACAATGAGCAGTTCTTC. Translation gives CASSRDTRVGRSYNEQFF.

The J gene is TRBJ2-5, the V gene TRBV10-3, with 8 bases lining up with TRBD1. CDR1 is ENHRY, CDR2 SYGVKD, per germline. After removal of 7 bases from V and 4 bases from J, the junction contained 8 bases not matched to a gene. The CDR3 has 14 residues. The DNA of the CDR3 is TGTGCCATCAAGCAGGGGGCGCTTGGAGAGACCCAGTACTTC. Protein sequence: CAIKQGALGETQYF.

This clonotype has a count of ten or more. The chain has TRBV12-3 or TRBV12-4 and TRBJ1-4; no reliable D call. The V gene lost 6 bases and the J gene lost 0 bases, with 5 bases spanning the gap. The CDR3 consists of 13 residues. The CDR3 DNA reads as TGTGCCAGCAGGTGGGCAACTAATGAAAAACTGTTTTTT. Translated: CASRWATNEKLFF.

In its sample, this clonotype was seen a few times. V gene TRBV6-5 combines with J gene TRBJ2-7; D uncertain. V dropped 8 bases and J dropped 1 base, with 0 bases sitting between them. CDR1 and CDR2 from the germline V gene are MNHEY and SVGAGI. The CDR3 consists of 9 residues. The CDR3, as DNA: TGTGCCAGCTCCTACGAGCAGTACGTC. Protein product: CASSYEQYV.

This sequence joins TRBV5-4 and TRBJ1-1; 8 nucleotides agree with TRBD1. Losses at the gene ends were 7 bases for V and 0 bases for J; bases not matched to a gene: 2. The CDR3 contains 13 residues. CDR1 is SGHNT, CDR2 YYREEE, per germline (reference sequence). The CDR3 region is CASGTGLNTEAFF. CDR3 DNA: TGTGCCAGCGGGACAGGATTGAACACTGAAGCTTTCTTT.

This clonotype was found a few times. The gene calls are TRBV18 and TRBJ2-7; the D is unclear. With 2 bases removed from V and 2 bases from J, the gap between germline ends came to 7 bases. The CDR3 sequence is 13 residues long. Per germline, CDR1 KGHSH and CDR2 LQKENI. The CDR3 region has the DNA TGTGCCAGCTCACCAGACACAGCCTACGAGCAGTACGTC. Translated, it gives CASSPDTAYEQYV.

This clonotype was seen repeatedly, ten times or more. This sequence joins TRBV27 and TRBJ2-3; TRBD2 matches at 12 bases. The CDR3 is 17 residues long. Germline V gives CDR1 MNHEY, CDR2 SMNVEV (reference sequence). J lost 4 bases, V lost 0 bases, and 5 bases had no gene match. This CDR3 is CASSLSLTSGGSDTQYF. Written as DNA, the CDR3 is TGTGCCAGCAGTTTATCGCTGACTAGCGGGGGTTCAGATACGCAGTATTTT.

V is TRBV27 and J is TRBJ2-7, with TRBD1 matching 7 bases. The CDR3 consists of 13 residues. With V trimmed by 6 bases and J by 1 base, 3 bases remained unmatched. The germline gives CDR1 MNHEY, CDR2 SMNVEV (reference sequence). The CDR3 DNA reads TGTGCCAGCAGCCAGGGGGAATCCTACGAGCAGTACTTC. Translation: CASSQGESYEQYF.

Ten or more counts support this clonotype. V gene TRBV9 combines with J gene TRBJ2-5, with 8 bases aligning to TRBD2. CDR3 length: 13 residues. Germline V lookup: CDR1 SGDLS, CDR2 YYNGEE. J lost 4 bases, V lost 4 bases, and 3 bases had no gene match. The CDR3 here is CASSPGGAETQYF. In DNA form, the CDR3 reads TGTGCCAGCAGCCCCGGGGGGGCAGAGACCCAGTACTTC.

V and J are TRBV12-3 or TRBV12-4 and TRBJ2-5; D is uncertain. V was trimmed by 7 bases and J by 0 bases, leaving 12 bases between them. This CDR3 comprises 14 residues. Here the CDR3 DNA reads TGTGCCAGCACCGTTGGGTCCCACCAAGAGACCCAGTACTTC. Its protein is CASTVGSHQETQYF.

The CDR3 reads CASSIGGGLWTEAFF. The CDR3 DNA follows: TGTGCCAGTAGTATAGGTGGCGGGCTCTGGACTGAAGCTTTCTTT. The chain employs TRBV19 and TRBJ1-1, with no clear D. Deletions cut 1 base from V and 5 bases from J, with 14 bases between. The CDR3 loop spans 15 amino acids. CDR1 is LNHDA, CDR2 SQIVND, per germline (reference sequence).

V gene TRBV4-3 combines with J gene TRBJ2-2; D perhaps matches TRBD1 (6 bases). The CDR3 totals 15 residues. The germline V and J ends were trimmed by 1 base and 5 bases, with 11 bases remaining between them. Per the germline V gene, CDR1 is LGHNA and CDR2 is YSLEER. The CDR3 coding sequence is TGCGCCAGCAGCCAAGGTCCAGGGGTAACCGGGGAGCTGTTTTTT. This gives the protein CASSQGPGVTGELFF.

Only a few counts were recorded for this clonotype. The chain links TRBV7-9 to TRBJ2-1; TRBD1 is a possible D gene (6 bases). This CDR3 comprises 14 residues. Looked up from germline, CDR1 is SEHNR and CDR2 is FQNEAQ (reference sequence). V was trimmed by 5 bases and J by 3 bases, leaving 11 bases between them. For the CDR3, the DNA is TGTGCCAGCAGCCAAGGGACATTCTACAATGAGCAGTTCTTC. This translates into CASSQGTFYNEQFF.

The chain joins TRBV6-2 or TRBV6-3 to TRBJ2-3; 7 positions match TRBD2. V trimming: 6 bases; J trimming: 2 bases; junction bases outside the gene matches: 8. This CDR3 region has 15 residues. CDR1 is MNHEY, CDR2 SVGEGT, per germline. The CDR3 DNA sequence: TGTGCCAGCAGCCCTGGACTAGTGATCACAGATACGCAGTATTTT. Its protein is CASSPGLVITDTQYF.

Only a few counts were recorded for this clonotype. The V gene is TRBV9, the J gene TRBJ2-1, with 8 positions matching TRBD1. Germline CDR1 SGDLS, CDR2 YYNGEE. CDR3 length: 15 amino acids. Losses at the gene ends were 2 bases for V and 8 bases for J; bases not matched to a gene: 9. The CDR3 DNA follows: TGTGCCAGCAGCGTGGGGACAGGTGGCCTCCATGAGCAGTTCTTC. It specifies CASSVGTGGLHEQFF.

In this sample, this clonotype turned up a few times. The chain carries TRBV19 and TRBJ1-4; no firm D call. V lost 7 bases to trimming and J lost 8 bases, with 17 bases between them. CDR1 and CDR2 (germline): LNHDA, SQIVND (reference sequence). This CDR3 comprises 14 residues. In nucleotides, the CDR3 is TGTGCCAGTACCCAGGCGCTTAGCGGCGAAAAACTGTTTTTT. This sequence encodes CASTQALSGEKLFF.

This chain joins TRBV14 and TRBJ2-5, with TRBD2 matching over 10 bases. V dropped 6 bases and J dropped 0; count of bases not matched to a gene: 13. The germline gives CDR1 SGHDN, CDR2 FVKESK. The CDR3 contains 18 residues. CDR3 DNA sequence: TGTGCCAGCAGACGTGATAGCGGGGGGTTACACTACCAAGAGACCCAGTACTTC. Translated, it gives CASRRDSGGLHYQETQYF.

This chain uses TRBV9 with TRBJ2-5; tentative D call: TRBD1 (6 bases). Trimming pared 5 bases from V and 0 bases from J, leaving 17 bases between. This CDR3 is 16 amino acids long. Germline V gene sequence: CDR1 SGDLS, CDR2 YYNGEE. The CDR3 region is CASSLGGHLYQETQYF. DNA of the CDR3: TGTGCCAGCAGTCTAGGGGGACACCTGTACCAAGAGACCCAGTACTTC.

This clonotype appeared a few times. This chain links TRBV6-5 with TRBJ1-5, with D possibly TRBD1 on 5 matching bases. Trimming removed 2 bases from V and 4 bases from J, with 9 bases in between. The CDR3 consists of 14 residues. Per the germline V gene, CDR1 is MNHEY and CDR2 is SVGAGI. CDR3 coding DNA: TGTGCCAGCAGTTACGGGGCAGGGAATCAGCCCCAGCATTTT. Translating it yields CASSYGAGNQPQHF.

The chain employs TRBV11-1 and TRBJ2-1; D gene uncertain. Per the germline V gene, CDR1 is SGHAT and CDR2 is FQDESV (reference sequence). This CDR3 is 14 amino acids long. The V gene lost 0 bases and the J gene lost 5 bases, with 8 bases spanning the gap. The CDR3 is CASSLAVQNNEQFF. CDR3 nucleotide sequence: TGTGCCAGCAGCTTAGCCGTGCAAAACAATGAGCAGTTCTTC.

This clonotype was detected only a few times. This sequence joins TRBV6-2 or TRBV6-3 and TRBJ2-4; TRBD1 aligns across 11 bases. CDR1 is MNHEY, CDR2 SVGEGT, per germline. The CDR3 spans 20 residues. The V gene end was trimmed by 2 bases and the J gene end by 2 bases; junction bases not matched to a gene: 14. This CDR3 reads CASSYRHRGTGGGTKNIQYF. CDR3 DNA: TGTGCCAGCAGTTACCGTCACCGGGGGACAGGGGGAGGGACCAAAAACATTCAGTACTTC.

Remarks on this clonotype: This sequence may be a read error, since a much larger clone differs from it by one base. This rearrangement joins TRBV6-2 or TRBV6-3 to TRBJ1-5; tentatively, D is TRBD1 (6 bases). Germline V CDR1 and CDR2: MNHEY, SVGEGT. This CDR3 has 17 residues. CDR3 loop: CASSHLFRDNRNHPQHF. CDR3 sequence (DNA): TGTGCCAGCAGTCACCTCTTCCGGGACAATCGCAATCATCCCCAGCATTTT.

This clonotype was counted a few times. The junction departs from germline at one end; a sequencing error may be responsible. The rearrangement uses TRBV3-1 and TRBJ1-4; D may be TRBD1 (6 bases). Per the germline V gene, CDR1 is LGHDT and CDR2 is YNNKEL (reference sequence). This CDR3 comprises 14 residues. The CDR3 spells CASSHDRPNEKLFF. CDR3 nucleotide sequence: TGTGCCAGCAGCCACGACAGGCCGAATGAAAAGCTGTTTTTT.

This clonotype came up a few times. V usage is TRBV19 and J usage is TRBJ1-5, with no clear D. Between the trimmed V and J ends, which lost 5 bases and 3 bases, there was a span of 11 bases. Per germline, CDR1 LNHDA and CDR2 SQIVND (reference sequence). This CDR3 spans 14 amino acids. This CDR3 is CASSLSTDNQPQHF. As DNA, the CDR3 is TGTGCCAGTAGTCTCAGCACAGACAATCAGCCCCAGCATTTT.

The CDR3 here is CASSQGRMNTEAFF. CDR3 DNA sequence: TGCGCCAGCAGCCAAGGAAGAATGAACACTGAAGCTTTCTTT. V gene TRBV4-1 combines with J gene TRBJ1-1; D not certain. The CDR3 is 14 amino acids. Trimming removed 1 base at V and 0 bases at J, with 6 bases between. Germline CDR1 reads MGHRA; CDR2 reads YSYEKL.